A single sample gave rise to the 20 T cell receptor beta chains below, sequenced in a study of blood T cell repertoires in COVID-19. The assay was immunoSEQ multiplex PCR, and TCRdb's table has in-frame clones only and misses some. The table records about 88,000 clones, nearly 90% of them present only once. What was sequenced was peripheral blood. The receptors shown here come from an elderly woman with acute or convalescent COVID-19.

The chain has TRBV28 and TRBJ1-2; D unresolved. Trimming removed 3 bases from V and 8 bases from J, with 16 bases in between. The CDR3 contains 14 residues. Germline V gives CDR1 MDHEN, CDR2 SYDVKM. For the CDR3, the DNA is TGTGCCAGCAGTTTGACGGGATCGTATGCGGGCTACACCTTC. It is translated as CASSLTGSYAGYTF.

The chain carries TRBV23-1 and TRBJ1-3; 8 bases line up with TRBD1. TRBV23-1 is filed as an ORF, its function uncertain. This CDR3 contains 15 residues. Trimming removed 2 bases from V and 4 bases from J; junction bases left unmatched: 4. In DNA, the CDR3 is TGCGCCAGCAGTCAAAACGGACAGGGCGGAAACACCATATATTTT. Its protein product is CASSQNGQGGNTIYF.

This clone appeared a single time. This chain connects TRBV3-1 (or the pseudogene TRBV3-2) to TRBJ2-7; 8 bases agree with TRBD1. Germline lookup yields CDR1 LGHDT and CDR2 YNNKEL (reference sequence). The CDR3 is made up of 16 amino acids. V shed 1 base and J 0 bases; nucleotides not matched to a gene: 5. As DNA, the CDR3 is TGTGCCAGCAGCCAAGCGGGACAGGAGTTCTCCTACGAGCAGTACTTC. Its translation: CASSQAGQEFSYEQYF.

The chain is built from TRBV7-3 and TRBJ2-2; no clear D. This CDR3 contains 14 residues. Germline CDR1 SGHTA, CDR2 FQGTGA. V lost 1 base and J 6 bases, leaving 9 bases between the germline ends. The CDR3 bases are TGTGCCAGCAGCTTAAAAGTCGGTGCCGGGGAGCTGTTTTTT. Protein: CASSLKVGAGELFF.

This chain links TRBV19 with TRBJ2-7; D call uncertain. V lost 4 bases and J 5 bases, leaving 9 bases between the germline ends. This CDR3 is 12 amino acids long. Germline V gene data show CDR1 as LNHDA and CDR2 as SQIVND (reference sequence). CDR3 in amino acids: CASSTDGDEQYF. CDR3 nucleotides: TGTGCCAGTAGTACAGACGGTGACGAGCAGTACTTC.

The rearrangement links TRBV27 to TRBJ2-3; 14 bases map to TRBD2. Germline-derived CDR1 and CDR2 are MNHEY and SMNVEV (reference sequence). The CDR3 is made up of 19 amino acids. V lost 5 bases, J lost 2 bases, and 12 bases stayed unmatched. The CDR3 DNA sequence: TGTGCCAGCAGTGCGGGACAGTCGGGACTAGCGGGAGTCACAGATACGCAGTATTTT. Protein sequence: CASSAGQSGLAGVTDTQYF.

This rearrangement joins TRBV28 to TRBJ2-2, with D possibly being TRBD2 (6 bases). Germline CDR1 reads MDHEN; CDR2 reads SYDVKM. The V and J ends lost 8 bases and 3 bases respectively, with 16 bases between them. This CDR3 region has 15 residues. The CDR3 sequence is CASLAGLRDTGELFF. The CDR3 region has the DNA TGTGCCAGCTTGGCGGGGCTGAGGGACACCGGGGAGCTGTTTTTT.

V gene TRBV28 combines with J gene TRBJ2-1; D uncertain. Trimming took off 5 bases at V and 9 bases at J, with 11 bases between the two ends. Germline loops: CDR1 MDHEN, CDR2 SYDVKM. The CDR3 is 12 residues long. The CDR3 loop reads CASSDPRIEQFF. CDR3 bases: TGTGCCAGCAGTGACCCCAGGATTGAGCAGTTCTTC.

The chain links TRBV13 to TRBJ1-1; 9 nucleotides agree with TRBD1. The J segment lost 1 base and the V segment lost 3 bases, leaving 6 bases of the junction unmatched. This CDR3 spans 16 amino acids. Germline CDR1 reads PRHDT; CDR2 reads FYEKMQ (reference sequence). The DNA of the CDR3 is TGTGCCAGCAGCTTTGGACAGGGGCTATCGAACACTGAAGCTTTCTTT. It codes for CASSFGQGLSNTEAFF.

The genes are TRBV29-1 and TRBJ2-1, with 7 bases identical to TRBD2. CDR1 is SQVTM, CDR2 ANQGSEA, per germline. The V gene end was trimmed by 6 bases and the J gene end by 0 bases; junction bases not matched to a gene: 5. The length of the CDR3 is 14 residues. CDR3 nucleotides: TGCAGCGTACGCGGGACTACCTCCTACAATGAGCAGTTCTTC. This encodes CSVRGTTSYNEQFF.

The genes are TRBV7-3 and TRBJ1-1, with 8 bases aligning to TRBD1. The trim removed 3 bases at V and 4 bases at J, leaving 1 base unmatched. The CDR3 is 13 residues long. Germline V gene sequence: CDR1 SGHTA, CDR2 FQGTGA. CDR3 region: CASSFDRGTEAFF. The CDR3 DNA reads as TGTGCCAGCAGCTTTGACAGGGGCACTGAAGCTTTCTTT.

The rearrangement uses TRBV4-2 and TRBJ2-2, with D perhaps TRBD1 (6 bases). Germline V gene lookup returns CDR1 LGHNA and CDR2 YNFKEQ. This CDR3 contains 18 residues. V lost 4 bases and J lost 6, with 24 bases in between. The DNA for the CDR3 is TGTGCCAGCAGCCGAGGGAGATTGGGCAGGGGCCAATCCGGGGAGCTGTTTTTT. Translated, it gives CASSRGRLGRGQSGELFF.

The CDR3 reads CASSFRGGSGNTIYF. For the CDR3, the DNA is TGTGCCAGCAGCTTCCGCGGGGGTTCTGGAAACACCATATATTTT. The chain is built from TRBV5-4 and TRBJ1-3, with a weak D call TRBD1 (5 bases). Trimming pared 2 bases from V and 1 base from J, leaving 10 bases between. The CDR3 contains 15 residues. CDR1 and CDR2 from the germline V gene are SGHNT and YYREEE (reference sequence).

This chain's CDR3 is CASSLLTSGVGETQYF. CDR3 DNA: TGTGCCAGCAGTCTCCTGACTAGCGGGGTAGGCGAGACCCAGTACTTC. The J gene is TRBJ2-5, the V gene TRBV2, with TRBD2 matching over 11 bases. CDR3 length: 16 residues. Per germline, CDR1 SNHLY and CDR2 FYNNEI. The V and J ends lost 5 bases and 5 bases, in that order; junction bases with no gene match: 10. The entire variable domain, with the rest obtained from reference TRBV2 and TRBJ2-5, is as follows: EPEVTQTPSHQVTQMGQEVILRCVPISNHLYFYWYRQILGQKVEFLVSFYNNEISEKSEIFDDQFSVERPDGSNFTLKIRSTKLEDSAMYFCASSLLTSGVGETQYFGPGTRLLVL.

This clone was detected only a few times. The gene calls are TRBV6-5 and TRBJ2-7, with TRBD1 as a possible D gene (6 bases). Germline-derived CDR1 and CDR2 are MNHEY and SVGAGI. V lost 5 bases and J 5 bases, leaving 16 bases between the germline ends. The CDR3 sequence is 14 residues long. The CDR3 spells CASSPNRDFHEQYF. The DNA of the CDR3 is TGTGCCAGCAGTCCCAACAGGGATTTCCACGAGCAGTACTTC.

The J gene is TRBJ1-1, the V gene TRBV18, with unresolved D. This CDR3 has 12 residues. Germline CDR1 and CDR2: KGHSH and LQKENI. Trimming took 5 bases from V and 6 from J, leaving 10 bases between them. This CDR3 reads CASSTGIPEAFF. CDR3 DNA: TGTGCCAGCTCAACCGGGATTCCTGAAGCTTTCTTT.

The chain employs TRBV5-1 and TRBJ2-3, with TRBD2 identical over 8 bases. V was clipped by 1 base and J by 1 base; unmatched bases: 11. CDR1 is SGHRS and CDR2 is YFSETQ in the germline V gene. This CDR3 contains 18 residues. CDR3 protein: CASSLRLAGYTRTDTQYF. The CDR3 bases are TGCGCCAGCAGCTTGCGGCTAGCGGGCTACACCCGCACAGATACGCAGTATTTT.

The chain is built from TRBV6-5 and TRBJ1-4; D remains unclear. Germline V gene data show CDR1 as MNHEY and CDR2 as SVGAGI. Between the trimmed V and J ends, which lost 0 bases and 4 bases, there was a span of 9 bases. The CDR3 has 15 amino acids. This CDR3 reads CASSYSGGDNEKLFF. The CDR3 nucleotides are TGTGCCAGCAGTTACTCGGGCGGGGATAATGAAAAACTGTTTTTT.

The gene calls are TRBV6-5 and TRBJ2-1, with 12 bases fitting TRBD2. The V and J ends lost 6 bases and 6 bases, in that order; junction bases with no gene match: 6. CDR3 length: 15 amino acids. The germline V gene has CDR1 MNHEY and CDR2 SVGAGI. CDR3 loop: CASSHLAGGVNEQFF. For the CDR3, the DNA is TGTGCCAGCAGCCACCTAGCGGGAGGGGTCAATGAGCAGTTCTTC.

The genes are TRBV5-5 and TRBJ1-4; 7 nucleotides agree with TRBD1. Germline CDR1 SGHKS, CDR2 YYEKEE (reference sequence). V lost 6 bases and J lost 5; bases outside the gene matches: 10. The CDR3 spans 15 residues. CDR3 protein: CASTLLSTGNEKLFF. CDR3 DNA: TGTGCCAGCACCCTCCTCTCGACAGGGAATGAAAAACTGTTTTTT.